Each of the 26 T cell receptor beta chains below was sequenced from the same sample in a study of monozygotic twins with inflammatory bowel disease. After re-calling the 5' RACE reads, TCRdb lists one entry per CDR3 protein, DNA absent. Recorded for this sample: 400,000 to 500,000 distinct CDR3 sequences. The sample comprised blood. Receptor source: a human donor with ulcerative colitis or Crohn's disease, or a healthy co-twin of an affected twin (not recorded which).

The genes are TRBV10-3 and TRBJ2-2; TCRdb outputs TRBD2, but without DNA this stays unchecked. Per germline, CDR1 ENHRY and CDR2 SYGVKD. This CDR3 region has 14 residues. CDR3 sequence reads: CAISESGLAGELFF.

V is TRBV9 and J is TRBJ1-2; the TRBD1 assignment by TCRdb is unverifiable without DNA. The CDR3 is 15 amino acids. Germline V gene sequence: CDR1 SGDLS, CDR2 YYNGEE. CDR3 sequence reads: CASSPRGGANYGYTF.

The chain uses TRBV3-1 and TRBJ1-5; TCRdb designates TRBD1, a call that cannot be tested without DNA. In germline, CDR1 is LGHDT, CDR2 YNNKEL (reference sequence). This CDR3 spans 14 amino acids. This CDR3 is CASGGGAGNQPQHF.

J is TRBJ2-7 and V is TRBV28; TCRdb reports TRBD2, a call that lacks DNA to check it against. This CDR3 has 17 amino acids. CDR1 and CDR2 from the germline V gene are MDHEN and SYDVKM. The CDR3 spells CASSATSGRGWGYEQYF.

The V gene is TRBV12-3 or TRBV12-4, the J gene TRBJ2-1; TCRdb indicates TRBD2, and absent DNA this call remains unverified. The CDR3 has 14 amino acids. The CDR3 here is CSSSGTSSYNEQFF.

The J gene is TRBJ1-2, the V gene TRBV7-2. The CDR3 loop spans 13 amino acids. From germline, CDR1 is SGHTA and CDR2 FQGNSA. CDR3 sequence reads: CASSLVVNYGYTF.

This chain uses TRBV5-1 with TRBJ2-3; the D gene TCRdb calls, TRBD2, cannot be checked with no DNA. The germline V gene encodes CDR1 SGHRS and CDR2 YFSETQ. The CDR3 has 15 residues. The CDR3 loop reads CASKPLAGNTDTQYF. The full variable domain, with the rest looked up from reference TRBV5-1 and TRBJ2-3, is KAGVTQTPRYLIKTRGQQVTLSCSPISGHRSVSWYQQTPGQGLQFLFEYFSETQRNKGNFPGRFSGRQFSNSRSEMNVSTLELGDSALYLCASKPLAGNTDTQYFGPGTRLTVL.

This chain joins TRBV7-2 and TRBJ2-5; TCRdb's D gene call, TRBD1, goes unchecked for lack of DNA. This CDR3 has 15 residues. CDR1 and CDR2 (germline): SGHTA, FQGNSA. This CDR3 reads CASSTDRGRQETQYF.

The V gene is TRBV28, the J gene TRBJ1-2; TCRdb indicates TRBD1, and absent DNA this call remains unverified. Germline V gene lookup returns CDR1 MDHEN and CDR2 SYDVKM. The CDR3 is 14 amino acids. The CDR3 reads CASSLGQDVGGYTF.

This chain joins TRBV10-3 and TRBJ2-2; TCRdb picks TRBD1, but there is no DNA to check that call. CDR3 length: 15 residues. In germline, CDR1 is ENHRY, CDR2 SYGVKD. Here the CDR3 reads CAINPRGANTGELFF.

The chain recombines TRBV7-2 with TRBJ2-1; TCRdb designates TRBD2, a call that cannot be tested without DNA. There are 16 residues in the CDR3. Germline values: CDR1 SGHTA, CDR2 FQGNSA. CDR3 loop: CASSLGSGGETSEQFF.

The V and J genes are TRBV9 and TRBJ1-2; checking the TCRdb D call of TRBD1 is not possible without DNA. The germline gives CDR1 SGDLS, CDR2 YYNGEE. There are 15 residues in the CDR3. CDR3 amino acids: CASSVEGRGRYGYTF.

The V and J genes are TRBV29-1 and TRBJ2-1; without DNA, the TCRdb call of TRBD2 cannot be checked. The CDR3 is 14 amino acids. CDR1 SQVTM and CDR2 ANQGSEA come from the germline V gene. CDR3 region: CSVPGLNSYNEQFF.

The V and J genes are TRBV3-1 and TRBJ2-1; TCRdb selects TRBD1, and the lack of DNA leaves this call unchecked. Germline CDR1 is LGHDT and CDR2 is YNNKEL (reference sequence). The CDR3 is made up of 16 amino acids. The CDR3 spells CASSHKTTGNVDEQFF.

The gene calls are TRBV20-1 and TRBJ1-2; lacking DNA, the TRBD1 call made by TCRdb goes unchecked. This CDR3 is 17 amino acids long. Germline V CDR1 and CDR2: DFQATT, SNEGSKA (reference sequence). CDR3 protein: CSARAISGQGNFYGYTF.

This chain uses TRBV7-2 with TRBJ1-1. This CDR3 contains 14 residues. Germline lookup yields CDR1 SGHTA and CDR2 FQGNSA. CDR3 protein: CASSGGLVNTEAFF.

The chain recombines TRBV15 with TRBJ2-7; the TCRdb D gene call, TRBD2, has no DNA to confirm it. Germline-derived CDR1 and CDR2 are LNHNV and YYDKDF (reference sequence). The CDR3 consists of 16 residues. CDR3 sequence reads: CATSLGTSGGQDEQYF.

The V gene is TRBV7-2, the J gene TRBJ1-5. The germline CDR1 and CDR2 sequences are SGHTA and FQGNSA. The CDR3 runs to 17 residues. CDR3 residues: CASSPNRGRGSNQPQHF.

The J gene is TRBJ1-6, the V gene TRBV5-6; absent DNA, TCRdb's TRBD1 call cannot be checked. The germline V gene has CDR1 SGHDT and CDR2 YYEEEE. The CDR3 extends over 13 amino acids. CDR3: CASTDRGNSPLHF.

V gene TRBV20-1 combines with J gene TRBJ1-5; the D call of TRBD1 rests on TCRdb alone, since no DNA is present to check it. CDR3 size: 14 residues. The germline gives CDR1 DFQATT, CDR2 SNEGSKA (reference sequence). The CDR3 sequence is CSASYRGEGQPQHF.

The gene calls are TRBV12-3 or TRBV12-4 and TRBJ2-1; the D gene TCRdb calls, TRBD1, cannot be checked with no DNA. CDR3 length: 17 amino acids. This CDR3 reads CASSQPRPGQGAYEQFF.

CDR3 amino acids: CASSPTGLDGYTF. V is TRBV7-9 and J is TRBJ1-2; the D call from TCRdb, TRBD1, cannot be confirmed without DNA. In germline, CDR1 is SEHNR, CDR2 FQNEAQ (reference sequence). The CDR3 spans 13 residues.

V is TRBV5-1 and J is TRBJ2-5; no DNA is available, so the TRBD2 call from TCRdb remains unchecked. The CDR3 sequence is 16 residues long. The germline V gene has CDR1 SGHRS and CDR2 YFSETQ. The CDR3 loop is CATQLDPTVPGETQYF.

J is TRBJ1-6 and V is TRBV28; TCRdb returns TRBD1, unconfirmable since there is no DNA. CDR3 length: 16 amino acids. CDR1 is MDHEN, CDR2 SYDVKM, per germline. CDR3 sequence reads: CASSLMGGTGHRALHF.

This sequence joins TRBV7-9 and TRBJ2-1; lacking DNA, the TRBD1 call made by TCRdb goes unchecked. Germline CDR1 SEHNR, CDR2 FQNEAQ (reference sequence). The CDR3 extends over 16 amino acids. CDR3 residues: CASSSWTGRRDNEQFF.

This sequence joins TRBV12-3 or TRBV12-4 and TRBJ2-2; the D call from TCRdb, TRBD1, cannot be confirmed without DNA. This CDR3 comprises 16 residues. The chain's CDR3 is CASSKDRVEGPGELFF.